The 16 T cell receptor beta chains given below trace back to one sample, sequenced in a study of T cell repertoires in cytomegalovirus infection (dated by TCRdb to 2018 to 2020). The treatment or condition label of this sample denotes: in vitro stimulation with specific CMV peptide epitopes to enrich CMV-specific T cells. These receptors are not linked to any known antigen. TCRdb records Illumina HiSeq 1500 as the sequencer. TCRdb handled the public reads itself, with Q25 trimming in fastp and clone calling in MiXCR, and kept productive beta chains. Rows are combined by CDR3 protein, so each entry shows the most common genes and DNA. Here the sample has about 830,000 distinct CDR3 sequences; about 33% occur a single time. The ten most abundant clones make up approximately 13% of the sample. The material sequenced was cultured CD8+ T cells from PBMCs, taken from culture after CMV antigen stimulation. The receptors come from a human donor in good health (CMV status not recorded). Some clones in this sample may be carry-over from other donors' samples.

In its sample, this clonotype was seen many times. V is TRBV12-3 or TRBV12-4 and J is TRBJ1-2; 8 bases match TRBD1. J was trimmed by 4 bases and V by 1 base; bases with no gene match: 5. There are 15 residues in the CDR3. CDR3 protein: CASSLGTGRPYGYTF. CDR3 coding DNA: TGTGCCAGCAGTTTAGGGACAGGGCGTCCCTATGGCTACACCTTC.

The V call is TRBV24-1, the J call TRBJ2-3; 8 nucleotides line up with TRBD2. CDR1 is KGHDR, CDR2 SFDVKD, per germline. V was clipped by 6 bases and J by 1 base; unmatched bases: 2. CDR3 size: 14 residues. CDR3 amino acids: CATSTSGRTDTQYF. The DNA of the CDR3 is TGTGCCACCAGTACTAGCGGACGCACAGATACGCAGTATTTT.

This clonotype was recorded at least ten times. The J gene is TRBJ2-5, the V gene TRBV7-9, with TRBD1 matching 8 bases. Germline lookup yields CDR1 SEHNR and CDR2 FQNEAQ (reference sequence). The V and J ends lost 5 bases and 5 bases, in that order; junction bases with no gene match: 13. This CDR3 spans 16 amino acids. CDR3 residues: CASSPRGQDSRETQYF. In DNA, the CDR3 is TGTGCCAGCAGCCCCAGGGGACAGGACAGCCGGGAGACCCAGTACTTC.

This clonotype was counted only a few times. This chain joins TRBV10-3 and TRBJ2-5, with 12 bases that match TRBD2. The CDR3 runs 16 residues. The V gene end was trimmed by 11 bases and the J gene end by 0 bases; junction bases not matched to a gene: 10. The V gene's germline CDR1 is ENHRY and CDR2 SYGVKD. The DNA for the CDR3 is TGTGCCCCGCGACCTTCTAGCGGGGGGGACCAAGAGACCCAGTACTTC. Protein product: CAPRPSSGGDQETQYF.

This clonotype came up a few times. The chain recombines TRBV5-5 with TRBJ2-7, with 11 bases matching TRBD2. This CDR3 is built from 18 residues. V lost 3 bases and J lost 2; bases outside the gene matches: 13. Germline-derived CDR1 and CDR2 are SGHKS and YYEKEE (reference sequence). CDR3 DNA: TGTGCCAGCAGCTCGCTTGACTTTACTAGCGGGGGAACCTACGAGCAGTACGTC. Its protein is CASSSLDFTSGGTYEQYV.

The V and J genes are TRBV7-6 and TRBJ2-7; D gene ambiguous. Between the trimmed V and J ends, which lost 5 bases and 3 bases, there was a span of 11 bases. The CDR3 has 13 amino acids. Germline-derived CDR1 and CDR2 are SGHVS and FNYEAQ. CDR3 sequence: CASSPEVNYEQYF. CDR3 coding DNA: TGTGCCAGCAGCCCGGAAGTCAACTACGAGCAGTACTTC.

The chain combines TRBV5-4 with TRBJ1-2, with D perhaps TRBD1 (5 bases). V dropped 6 bases and J dropped 4 bases, with 19 bases sitting between them. This CDR3 has 15 amino acids. Germline assignment: CDR1 SGHNT and CDR2 YYREEE (reference sequence). CDR3 loop: CASTSSGVGGYGYTF. The CDR3 nucleotides read TGTGCCAGCACCTCGTCGGGGGTCGGCGGCTATGGCTACACCTTC.

This clonotype was observed many times. This chain joins TRBV7-2 and TRBJ1-1; D not certain. V lost 5 bases, J lost 5 bases, and 9 bases lay in between. Germline CDR1 SGHTA, CDR2 FQGNSA. The CDR3 has 12 residues. This CDR3 is CASSRLATEAFF. DNA for the CDR3: TGTGCCAGCAGCCGCCTAGCTACTGAAGCTTTCTTT.

The V and J genes are TRBV6-2 or TRBV6-3 and TRBJ1-2, with TRBD1 as a possible D gene (5 bases). The CDR3 sequence is 14 residues long. Per the germline V gene, CDR1 is MNHEY and CDR2 is SVGEGT. The germline V and J ends were trimmed by 2 bases and 4 bases, with 11 bases remaining between them. The CDR3 region is CASSYGQIIYGYTF. CDR3 coding DNA: TGTGCCAGCAGTTACGGACAAATCATCTATGGCTACACCTTC.

This clonotype was seen more than once but under ten times. This chain joins TRBV20-1 and TRBJ1-2; the D is unclear. The V gene's germline CDR1 is DFQATT and CDR2 SNEGSKA (reference sequence). Trimming took 0 bases from V and 9 from J, leaving 17 bases between them. The CDR3 has 14 residues. The CDR3 DNA is TGCAGTGCTAGAGATAGGCGCTCCCAGGTTAGCTACACCTTC. This gives the protein CSARDRRSQVSYTF.

In its sample, this clonotype was seen a few times. This chain joins TRBV19 and TRBJ1-2, with D hard to call. From germline, CDR1 is LNHDA and CDR2 SQIVND (reference sequence). CDR3 length equals 15 residues. Trimming pared 7 bases from V and 3 bases from J, leaving 18 bases between. The CDR3, as DNA: TGTGCCAGTACTCGCGGGGTGAACCTTTACTATGGCTACACCTTC. Protein product: CASTRGVNLYYGYTF.

This clonotype was seen many times. J is TRBJ2-1 and V is TRBV28, with 10 nucleotides matching TRBD1. The CDR3 has 17 residues. Germline assignment: CDR1 MDHEN and CDR2 SYDVKM. Trimming removed 5 bases from V and 4 bases from J; junction bases left unmatched: 11. CDR3 sequence: CASSPPIGTGDYNEQFF. Here the CDR3 DNA reads TGTGCCAGCAGTCCACCGATAGGGACAGGGGATTACAATGAGCAGTTCTTC.

V gene TRBV19 combines with J gene TRBJ2-7; D may be TRBD1 or TRBD2 (5 bases each). The ends were cut back, 5 bases at V and 2 bases at J, with 16 bases in the middle. This CDR3 spans 15 amino acids. Germline CDR1 LNHDA, CDR2 SQIVND (reference sequence). The CDR3 sequence is CASSPSGAVTYEQYF. Here the CDR3 DNA reads TGTGCCAGTAGTCCCTCCGGGGCCGTAACCTACGAGCAGTACTTC. Full variable domain (remainder filled in from reference TRBV19 and TRBJ2-7): DGGITQSPKYLFRKEGQNVTLSCEQNLNHDAMYWYRQDPGQGLRLIYYSQIVNDFQKGDIAEGYSVSREKKESFPLTVTSAQKNPTAFYLCASSPSGAVTYEQYFGPGTRLTVT.

This clonotype was counted many times. V is TRBV18 and J is TRBJ2-3; 7 nucleotides match TRBD2. CDR1 and CDR2 from the germline V gene are KGHSH and LQKENI. CDR3 length: 14 amino acids. J lost 2 bases, V lost 3 bases, and 2 bases had no gene match. CDR3 nucleotides: TGTGCCAGCTCACCCAGCGGGGTCACAGATACGCAGTATTTT. Translating gives CASSPSGVTDTQYF.

A few counts support this clonotype. V is TRBV7-8 and J is TRBJ1-1; tentatively, D is TRBD1 (6 bases). The CDR3 sequence is 16 residues long. V was cut by 4 bases and J by 3 bases, with 18 bases left in between. From germline, CDR1 is SGHVS and CDR2 FQNEAQ. CDR3 region: CASSSSQRGPDTEAFF. The CDR3 nucleotides are TGTGCCAGCAGCTCAAGTCAGCGGGGGCCGGACACTGAAGCTTTCTTT.

This clonotype has just a few counts. The V and J genes are TRBV2 and TRBJ2-7; 11 bases agree with TRBD1. The CDR3 spans 17 residues. The J segment lost 0 bases and the V segment lost 1 base, leaving 5 bases of the junction unmatched. The germline V gene encodes CDR1 SNHLY and CDR2 FYNNEI. CDR3 DNA sequence: TGTGCCAGCAGTGAAGGTTTCGGGACAGGGGGCTCCTACGAGCAGTACGTC. Protein sequence: CASSEGFGTGGSYEQYV.